This T cell receptor beta chain emerged from a study of cytomegalovirus exposure and HLA in healthy donors. Primers for the PCR totalled 60 Vbeta and 13 Jbeta. Only in-frame clones appear in the TCRdb table, and some are missing; sequencing was by immunoSEQ multiplex PCR. The table lists 200,000 or so clones. V was shortened by 5 bases and J by 7 bases, with 15 bases between the two germline ends. The germline CDR1 and CDR2 sequences are SGHNT and YYREEE (reference sequence). CDR3 length: 13 residues. The chain joins TRBV5-4 to TRBJ2-5, with a weak D call TRBD1 (6 bases). Material: PBMCs. The origin of this receptor is a girl aged 2 to 9 in good health and CMV-seropositive. The CDR3 sequence is CASRGHPEGTQYF. In nucleotides, the CDR3 is TGTGCCAGCAGGGGACACCCAGAAGGGACCCAGTACTTC.